This entry lists 30 T cell receptor beta chains sequenced from one sample in a study of blood T cells in healthy people across ages. PCR was performed a second time for roughly 7 to 11 cycles using a sample-barcoded 5' primer and a J-beta primer mix. Via MiXCR, TCRdb re-called the 5' RACE reads, giving one row per CDR3 protein. The sample consists of under 2 million distinct CDR3 sequences, roughly a third of them appearing once. The sequencing input was blood. These receptors were obtained from a woman between 25 and 40 years old in good health.

This chain connects TRBV19 to TRBJ1-1; D may be TRBD1 (6 bases). This CDR3 comprises 13 residues. Per germline, CDR1 LNHDA and CDR2 SQIVND (reference sequence). With 7 bases removed from V and 4 bases from J, the gap between germline ends came to 13 bases. CDR3 DNA: TGTGCCAGTATAAAGGGGGAAGCCACTGAAGCTTTCTTT. As protein: CASIKGEATEAFF.

The table lists this clonotype with a few counts. V usage is TRBV4-2 and J usage is TRBJ2-7, with TRBD2 identical over 9 bases. Germline lookup yields CDR1 LGHNA and CDR2 YNFKEQ. V was clipped by 1 base and J by 8 bases; unmatched bases: 9. The CDR3 is 15 residues long. The CDR3 nucleotides are TGTGCCAGCAGCCAAGCGACTAGCGGACCTACGAAGCAGTACTTC. Residues: CASSQATSGPTKQYF.

This clonotype was picked up many times. The genes are TRBV28 and TRBJ1-1, with D unresolved. Trimming pared 5 bases from V and 1 base from J, leaving 5 bases between. The CDR3 is 12 residues long. Germline V gene data show CDR1 as MDHEN and CDR2 as SYDVKM. For the CDR3, the DNA is TGTGCCAGCAGTCTACAGAACACTGAAGCTTTCTTT. This codes for CASSLQNTEAFF.

A few counts support this clonotype. The chain couples TRBV7-9 to TRBJ2-3, with a weak D call TRBD2 (5 bases). Trimming removed 2 bases at V and 0 bases at J, with 12 bases between. The germline gives CDR1 SEHNR, CDR2 FQNEAQ (reference sequence). The CDR3 spans 16 residues. The CDR3 region has the DNA TGTGCCAGCAGCTTACGGGCTAGCCTTAGCACAGATACGCAGTATTTT. It yields the protein CASSLRASLSTDTQYF.

This clonotype was seen a few times. The rearrangement links TRBV4-1 to TRBJ2-7; no firm D call. There are 11 residues in the CDR3. The ends were cut back, 2 bases at V and 6 bases at J, with 5 bases in the middle. Germline-derived CDR1 and CDR2 are MGHRA and YSYEKL. DNA for the CDR3: TGCGCCAGCAGCCAAATGACCGAGCAGTACTTC. Encoded protein: CASSQMTEQYF.

J is TRBJ1-1 and V is TRBV4-1; D call uncertain. Germline CDR1 is MGHRA and CDR2 is YSYEKL. This CDR3 comprises 13 residues. V lost 0 bases and J lost 9, with 11 bases in between. The CDR3 region is CASSQERVEKAFF. CDR3 in DNA: TGCGCCAGCAGCCAAGAGAGGGTGGAGAAAGCTTTCTTT.

This clonotype was observed a handful of times. The chain uses TRBV28 and TRBJ2-1; no firm D call. V lost 8 bases and J 1 base, leaving 12 bases between the germline ends. The CDR3 is made up of 14 amino acids. Germline loops: CDR1 MDHEN, CDR2 SYDVKM. In DNA form, the CDR3 reads TGTGCCAGCCGCCGAGGCCTGTCCTACAATGAGCAGTTCTTC. It specifies CASRRGLSYNEQFF.

This clonotype showed up just a few times. This chain connects TRBV4-2 to TRBJ2-7; TRBD2 might be the D (5 bases). Germline V gene lookup returns CDR1 LGHNA and CDR2 YNFKEQ. Between the trimmed V and J ends, which lost 2 bases and 2 bases, there was a span of 16 bases. This CDR3 contains 16 residues. For the CDR3, the DNA is TGTGCCAGCAGCCAATTCTTAGGGAGCAATCCCTACGAGCAGTACTTC. It codes for CASSQFLGSNPYEQYF.

The chain's CDR3 is CSARNKAHGETQYF. Here the CDR3 DNA reads TGCAGTGCTAGAAACAAGGCCCACGGAGAGACCCAGTACTTC. V gene TRBV20-1 combines with J gene TRBJ2-5; D call uncertain. The CDR3 is made up of 14 amino acids. Trimming took off 2 bases at V and 4 bases at J, with 14 bases between the two ends. CDR1 DFQATT and CDR2 SNEGSKA come from the germline V gene (reference sequence).

For this clonotype: Compared with germline, one end of the junction differs, possibly owing to a read error. The genes are TRBV29-1 and TRBJ1-2, with TRBD1 matching 12 bases. There are 16 residues in the CDR3. The germline CDR1 and CDR2 sequences are SQVTM and ANQGSEA. The CDR3 DNA reads TGCAGCGTGTCCGGGACAGGGGGCTCCTTGTCCTATAGCTACACCTTC. It codes for CSVSGTGGSLSYSYTF.

The chain combines TRBV24-1 with TRBJ1-2; D is ambiguous. The CDR3 contains 16 residues. The germline gives CDR1 KGHDR, CDR2 SFDVKD. V lost 1 base and J lost 5, with 16 bases in between. CDR3 sequence (DNA): TGTGCCACCAGTGATTTCAAGGCCGGGCTATCTTATGGCTACACCTTC. Translated: CATSDFKAGLSYGYTF.

This clonotype was detected only a few times. The gene calls are TRBV6-2 or TRBV6-3 and TRBJ2-2; TRBD1 is a possible D gene (6 bases). Germline V lookup: CDR1 MNHEY, CDR2 SVGEGT. Trimming took 5 bases from V and 5 from J, leaving 9 bases between them. There are 13 residues in the CDR3. The CDR3 region has the DNA TGTGCCAGCAGTGTACAGGGTACCGGGGAGCTGTTTTTT. Protein product: CASSVQGTGELFF.

This clonotype was observed a few times. The V gene is TRBV2, the J gene TRBJ2-7; TRBD1 agrees at 7 bases. The CDR3 is 12 residues long. Germline values: CDR1 SNHLY, CDR2 FYNNEI. V was clipped by 7 bases and J by 2 bases; unmatched bases: 2. Here the CDR3 DNA reads TGTGCCAGCATAGGGGGCCCCTACGAGCAGTACTTC. The encoded protein is CASIGGPYEQYF.

This clonotype has ten or more counts. The chain has TRBV7-2 and TRBJ2-7; the D is unclear. V lost 5 bases, J lost 3 bases, and 8 bases lay in between. The CDR3 sequence is 12 residues long. Germline-derived CDR1 and CDR2 are SGHTA and FQGNSA. The CDR3 coding sequence is TGTGCCAGCAGCCCTAGTTACTACGAGCAGTACTTC. Residues: CASSPSYYEQYF. The complete variable domain, with remaining parts taken from reference TRBV7-2 and TRBJ2-7, reads GAGVSQSPSNKVTEKGKDVELRCDPISGHTALYWYRQSLGQGLEFLIYFQGNSAPDKSGLPSDRFSAERTGGSVSTLTIQRTQQEDSAVYLCASSPSYYEQYFGPGTRLTVT.

A few counts support this clonotype. At one boundary the junction diverges from the germline segment, which might be a read error. The chain combines TRBV7-9 with TRBJ2-1, with a tentative D call TRBD2 (5 bases). The CDR3 is made up of 16 amino acids. CDR1 is SEHNR and CDR2 is FQNEAQ in the germline V gene (reference sequence). The CDR3 DNA sequence: TGTGCCGGCAGCTTACTCCTAGCTAGCTCCTACAATGAGCAGTTCTTC. Translated, it gives CAGSLLLASSYNEQFF. Looking up the rest from reference TRBV7-9 and TRBJ2-1 gives the full variable domain: DTGVSQNPRHKITKRGQNVTFRCDPISEHNRLYWYRQTLGQGPEFLTYFQNEAQLEKSRLLSDRFSAERPKGSFSTLEIQRTEQGDSAMYLCAGSLLLASSYNEQFFGPGTRLTVL.

This clonotype was counted many times. This rearrangement joins TRBV25-1 to TRBJ2-3; 8 positions match TRBD2. From germline, CDR1 is MGHDK and CDR2 SYGVNS. This CDR3 has 15 amino acids. V was clipped by 6 bases and J by 2 bases; unmatched bases: 7. CDR3 bases: TGTGCCAGCAGCGCAGCGGGGGTCTACACAGATACGCAGTATTTT. Translated, it gives CASSAAGVYTDTQYF.

The chain has TRBV7-8 and TRBJ2-3; D might be TRBD2 (6 bases). CDR3 length: 15 amino acids. Germline lookup yields CDR1 SGHVS and CDR2 FQNEAQ. The ends were cut back, 5 bases at V and 5 bases at J, with 17 bases in the middle. CDR3 amino acids: CASSPWTREKDTQYF. CDR3 sequence (DNA): TGTGCCAGCAGCCCCTGGACCCGGGAGAAAGATACGCAGTATTTT.

CDR3 in DNA: TGTGCCAGCAGCTTTGTGGGACTAGCGGGAGGCGGGACCCAGTACTTC. Amino acid sequence: CASSFVGLAGGGTQYF. The J gene is TRBJ2-5, the V gene TRBV7-2, with TRBD2 matching over 15 bases. Trimming cost V 3 bases and J 7 bases; bases outside gene matches: 6. Germline V gene lookup returns CDR1 SGHTA and CDR2 FQGNSA. CDR3 length: 16 residues.

The chain links TRBV6-1 to TRBJ2-3, with D uncertain. There are 14 residues in the CDR3. The germline gives CDR1 MNHNS, CDR2 SASEGT. V was shortened by 5 bases and J by 0 bases, with 9 bases between the two germline ends. CDR3 coding DNA: TGTGCCAGCAGTTGGACCCCTAGCACAGATACGCAGTATTTT. This gives the protein CASSWTPSTDTQYF.

Ten or more counts support this clonotype. This chain connects TRBV7-9 to TRBJ2-7, with 8 bases aligning to TRBD1. The V gene end was trimmed by 5 bases and the J gene end by 3 bases; junction bases not matched to a gene: 6. Germline assignment: CDR1 SEHNR and CDR2 FQNEAQ (reference sequence). The CDR3 contains 14 residues. This CDR3 reads CASSTGTGSYEQYF. As DNA, the CDR3 is TGTGCCAGCAGCACCGGGACAGGAAGCTACGAGCAGTACTTC.

The chain couples TRBV9 to TRBJ1-2, with TRBD1 identical over 7 bases. CDR3 size: 16 residues. The V gene end was trimmed by 4 bases and the J gene end by 1 base; junction bases not matched to a gene: 10. Germline assignment: CDR1 SGDLS and CDR2 YYNGEE. DNA for the CDR3: TGTGCCAGCAGCACCCGACCCGACAGGGATAACTATGGCTACACCTTC. It specifies CASSTRPDRDNYGYTF.

In this sample, this clonotype turned up many times. This chain joins TRBV12-3 or TRBV12-4 and TRBJ2-7; TRBD2 might be the D (6 bases). Trimming took off 4 bases at V and 3 bases at J, with 16 bases between the two ends. The CDR3 runs to 15 residues. The CDR3: CASSSPATRDYEQYF. CDR3 coding DNA: TGTGCCAGCAGTTCTCCCGCGACTAGGGACTACGAGCAGTACTTC.

As concerns this clonotype: At one boundary the junction diverges from the germline segment, which might be a read error. This chain uses TRBV5-1 with TRBJ2-6; D might be TRBD1 or TRBD2, each matching 7 bases. CDR1 SGHRS and CDR2 YFSETQ come from the germline V gene. The CDR3 length is 17 residues. CDR3 sequence reads: CASSLGGTDSGANALTF. For the CDR3, the DNA is TGCGCCAGCAGCCTGGGGGGGACAGACTCTGGGGCCAACGCCCTGACTTTC.

The chain uses TRBV3-1 and TRBJ1-1; no clear D gene. Germline V CDR1 and CDR2: LGHDT, YNNKEL (reference sequence). CDR3 length: 16 amino acids. The ends were cut back, 0 bases at V and 6 bases at J, with 17 bases in the middle. The CDR3 reads CASSQDNGVSTAEAFF. The CDR3 DNA follows: TGTGCCAGCAGCCAAGATAATGGGGTTTCGACCGCTGAAGCTTTCTTT.

J is TRBJ1-4 and V is TRBV5-6, with D possibly being TRBD1 (6 bases). Between the trimmed V and J ends, which lost 1 base and 10 bases, there was a span of 14 bases. The germline V gene has CDR1 SGHDT and CDR2 YYEEEE. This CDR3 is built from 14 residues. CDR3 in amino acids: CASSLRMSGAKLFF. CDR3 coding DNA: TGTGCCAGCAGCTTGCGCATGTCAGGGGCAAAACTGTTTTTT.

As regards this clonotype: At one end the junction does not follow the germline gene, possibly because of a read error. The chain's CDR3 is CASSFPLAGSTDAQYF. In DNA, the CDR3 is TGTGCCAGCAGTTTCCCACTAGCGGGCAGCACAGATGCGCAATATTTT. The rearrangement links TRBV12-3 or TRBV12-4 to TRBJ2-3; 9 bases match TRBD2. The CDR3 is 16 residues long.

This clonotype has a count of ten or more. The chain is built from TRBV7-9 and TRBJ2-7; D call uncertain. V lost 4 bases and J lost 4, with 11 bases in between. Germline values: CDR1 SEHNR, CDR2 FQNEAQ (reference sequence). The CDR3 extends over 13 amino acids. CDR3 in DNA: TGTGCCAGCAGCTCGCCTCGAAGGTACGAGCAGTACTTC. It translates to CASSSPRRYEQYF.

This chain joins TRBV5-5 and TRBJ2-2; D gene ambiguous. Germline lookup yields CDR1 SGHKS and CDR2 YYEKEE (reference sequence). The CDR3 loop spans 16 amino acids. The V end was cut by 4 bases, the J end by 2 bases, with 15 bases between. As DNA, the CDR3 is TGTGCCAGCAGCCCCCTCGGTGTGGTTAACACCGGGGAGCTGTTTTTT. It is translated as CASSPLGVVNTGELFF.

V and J are TRBV5-1 and TRBJ1-2; no clear D gene. Trimming removed 4 bases at V and 4 bases at J, with 14 bases between. Per germline, CDR1 SGHRS and CDR2 YFSETQ. The CDR3 covers 14 residues. The CDR3 bases are TGCGCCAGCAGCCCCCAGAATCCGGGCTATGGCTACACCTTC. This codes for CASSPQNPGYGYTF. Looking up the rest from reference TRBV5-1 and TRBJ1-2 gives the full variable domain: KAGVTQTPRYLIKTRGQQVTLSCSPISGHRSVSWYQQTPGQGLQFLFEYFSETQRNKGNFPGRFSGRQFSNSRSEMNVSTLELGDSALYLCASSPQNPGYGYTFGSGTRLTVV.

The chain links TRBV4-2 to TRBJ1-5; TRBD1 is a possible D gene (6 bases). CDR1 is LGHNA, CDR2 YNFKEQ, per germline. V was cut by 4 bases and J by 0 bases, with 10 bases left in between. This CDR3 is built from 15 residues. The CDR3 protein is CASSRTVYSNQPQHF. The CDR3, as DNA: TGTGCCAGCAGCCGGACAGTTTATAGCAATCAGCCCCAGCATTTT.